This T cell receptor beta chain was observed in a study of T cells in Graves' hyperthyroidism and ophthalmopathy. Looking at the study overall: Blood from the periphery was taken at initial diagnosis, before any treatment. Study results and caveats: Ophthalmopathy, as predicted by the model, came a median roughly 6.5 months after the prediction.

Using RNA transcripts as the source, TCR beta CDR3 regions were amplified. HTBI primers were employed in a first-round RT-PCR of the TCR CDR3. TCRdb recomputed calls from the multiplex PCR reads with MiXCR, one row per CDR3 protein. The sample includes roughly 600,000 distinct CDR3 sequences, 14% of them seen just once. Based on clinical symptoms, serum thyroxine and TRAb, thyroid ultrasound and orbital computed tomography, diagnoses were reached. Extraction of PBMCs used 8.5 to 10 ml of fresh peripheral blood. As concerns this clonotype: Antigen unknown.

Germline CDR1 and CDR2: ENHRY and SYGVKD. V was trimmed by 7 bases and J by 4 bases, leaving 14 bases between them. The CDR3 is made up of 14 amino acids. The clonotype comes from a woman aged 50 to 60 with Graves' ophthalmopathy. The sequenced sample was blood. The chain is built from TRBV10-3 and TRBJ2-1; D may match TRBD1 or TRBD2 (6 bases each). CDR3 sequence reads: CAINQGGKYNEQFF. The DNA of the CDR3 is TGTGCCATCAATCAAGGGGGGAAATACAATGAGCAGTTCTTC.